The 30 T cell receptor beta chains given below trace back to one sample, sequenced in a study of long-term antiretroviral therapy in people with HIV. At survey level, the immunoSEQ assay was run in its v3.0 version. TCRdb's copy holds only in-frame clones and misses some; the assay was immunoSEQ multiplex PCR. There are some 15,000 clones in the sample; over 70% occur only once, and approximately 14% lies in the top ten. The sequencing used unsorted PBMCs, collected less than 1.3 years before starting antiretroviral therapy. Source of these receptors: a man in his thirties or forties with HIV.

This rearrangement joins TRBV18 to TRBJ2-6; D remains unclear. CDR1 KGHSH and CDR2 LQKENI come from the germline V gene. The CDR3 covers 13 residues. V shed 4 bases and J shed 1 base, with 2 bases lying between them. In DNA, the CDR3 is TGTGCCAGCTCACGGTCTGGGGCCAACGTCCTGACTTTC. Its protein is CASSRSGANVLTF.

This rearrangement joins TRBV5-1 to TRBJ2-7, with 10 bases identical to TRBD1. CDR1 is SGHRS and CDR2 is YFSETQ in the germline V gene. The V gene end was trimmed by 5 bases and the J gene end by 6 bases; junction bases not matched to a gene: 8. This CDR3 spans 14 amino acids. The CDR3 sequence is CASRWGTGAREQYF. CDR3 DNA sequence: TGCGCCAGCAGGTGGGGGACAGGGGCTCGCGAGCAGTACTTC.

J is TRBJ2-7 and V is TRBV4-2; a possible D gene is TRBD2 (5 bases). There are 15 residues in the CDR3. The V and J ends lost 0 bases and 0 bases respectively, with 9 bases between them. Looked up from germline, CDR1 is LGHNA and CDR2 is YNFKEQ. The CDR3, as DNA: TGTGCCAGCAGCCAAGATCCAACTAGCTCCTACGAGCAGTACTTC. Its translation: CASSQDPTSSYEQYF.

This clone has a single count. The V gene is TRBV19, the J gene TRBJ1-4; 9 nucleotides align to TRBD1. The CDR3 is made up of 14 amino acids. J gave up 7 bases and V 5 bases, and 5 bases lay outside the gene matches. The germline V gene has CDR1 LNHDA and CDR2 SQIVND (reference sequence). The CDR3 protein is CASSPGTGSEKLFF. DNA for the CDR3: TGTGCCAGTAGTCCCGGGACAGGGTCTGAAAAACTGTTTTTT.

The chain recombines TRBV7-8 with TRBJ2-5; D perhaps matches TRBD1 (5 bases). The V gene lost 0 bases and the J gene lost 1 base, with 9 bases spanning the gap. Germline lookup yields CDR1 SGHVS and CDR2 FQNEAQ. The CDR3 covers 15 residues. CDR3 DNA: TGTGCCAGCAGCTTAGCGCTCACAGGCCAAGAGACCCAGTACTTC. This translates into CASSLALTGQETQYF.

V and J are TRBV11-2 and TRBJ2-3; 11 nucleotides align to TRBD1. The CDR3 extends over 17 amino acids. Germline trimming cut 2 bases from V and 6 bases from J; bases unmatched to any gene: 10. Germline CDR1 SGHAT, CDR2 FQNNGV. CDR3 amino acids: CASSLNPGTGGPDTQYF. The CDR3 nucleotides read TGTGCCAGCAGCTTAAACCCCGGGACAGGGGGTCCGGATACGCAGTATTTT.

The chain joins TRBV9 to TRBJ2-3, with 9 bases matching TRBD2. The V and J ends lost 4 bases and 1 base, in that order; junction bases with no gene match: 7. The CDR3 is made up of 16 amino acids. Germline CDR1 and CDR2: SGDLS and YYNGEE. The DNA of the CDR3 is TGTGCCAGCAGCCCGGGGACTAGCAGTCGCACAGATACGCAGTATTTT. It encodes CASSPGTSSRTDTQYF.

CDR3 DNA sequence: TGTGCCAGCCTGACAGGGCCGAACACTGAAGCTTTCTTT. The encoded protein is CASLTGPNTEAFF. The rearrangement uses TRBV7-9 and TRBJ1-1, with TRBD1 matching 7 bases. V shed 8 bases, J shed 1 base, and the junction held 4 bases outside the gene matches. The CDR3 sequence is 13 residues long. CDR1 is SEHNR and CDR2 is FQNEAQ in the germline V gene (reference sequence).

The chain carries TRBV5-1 and TRBJ1-2; 7 positions match TRBD1. Germline V lookup: CDR1 SGHRS, CDR2 YFSETQ. The CDR3 loop spans 12 amino acids. V shed 5 bases and J 6 bases; nucleotides not matched to a gene: 4. DNA of the CDR3: TGCGCCAGCAGTCCCGGACAGGATGGCTACACCTTC. This translates into CASSPGQDGYTF.

This rearrangement joins TRBV5-6 to TRBJ2-7; D may match TRBD1 or TRBD2 (5 bases each). Germline V gene data show CDR1 as SGHDT and CDR2 as YYEEEE. V was pared by 4 bases and J by 1 base, with 12 bases between. The CDR3 consists of 14 residues. This CDR3 is CASSRRGTSYEQYF. The CDR3 region has the DNA TGTGCCAGCAGCCGCCGGGGCACTTCCTACGAGCAGTACTTC.

The V and J genes are TRBV28 and TRBJ1-2; D is undetermined. Germline V gene data show CDR1 as MDHEN and CDR2 as SYDVKM. The V end was cut by 2 bases, the J end by 4 bases, with 5 bases between. CDR3 length: 12 amino acids. The CDR3 DNA reads TGTGCCAGCAGTTTAGAGGGCTATGGCTACACCTTC. Its protein product is CASSLEGYGYTF.

V usage is TRBV6-5 and J usage is TRBJ2-1; 8 bases agree with TRBD2. In germline, CDR1 is MNHEY, CDR2 SVGAGI. CDR3 length: 12 amino acids. The ends lost 6 bases at V and 10 bases at J; junction bases unmatched: 5. The CDR3 is CASSRTSREQFF. CDR3 DNA sequence: TGTGCCAGCAGCCGGACTAGCCGGGAGCAGTTCTTC.

To note about this clone: The junction and the germline gene differ at one end; a read error may be behind it. The chain carries TRBV11-2 and TRBJ1-5, with D uncertain. The CDR3 totals 13 residues. Looked up from germline, CDR1 is SGHAT and CDR2 is FQNNGV. CDR3 coding DNA: TGTGCCAGCAGCTTTGGTAGCAATCAGTCCCAGCATTTT. Protein sequence: CASSFGSNQSQHF.

The chain is built from TRBV4-3 and TRBJ2-4, with 9 bases aligning to TRBD2. This CDR3 has 15 amino acids. Germline V lookup: CDR1 LGHNA, CDR2 YSLEER. V shed 4 bases, J shed 4 bases, and the junction held 5 bases outside the gene matches. In DNA, the CDR3 is TGCGCCAGCAGCCTGGGACTAGCTGGGAAAAACATTCAGTACTTC. Translated: CASSLGLAGKNIQYF.

The chain is built from TRBV28 and TRBJ2-7, with D unclear. Germline CDR1 and CDR2: MDHEN and SYDVKM. Trimming took 3 bases from V and 6 from J, leaving 9 bases between them. CDR3 length: 12 residues. The CDR3 spells CASSLTSLEQYF. Here the CDR3 DNA reads TGTGCCAGCAGTTTGACGAGTCTCGAGCAGTACTTC.

The chain employs TRBV19 and TRBJ1-1, with 9 bases aligning to TRBD1. From germline, CDR1 is LNHDA and CDR2 SQIVND (reference sequence). Trimming at V came to 4 bases and at J to 5 bases, leaving 2 bases not matched to a gene. The CDR3 covers 13 residues. The CDR3: CASSTGQGTEAFF. In DNA form, the CDR3 reads TGTGCCAGTAGTACGGGACAGGGAACTGAAGCTTTCTTT.

This CDR3 reads CASSSRLDSPYEQYF. CDR3 nucleotide sequence: TGTGCCAGCAGCAGTAGACTCGACTCCCCCTACGAGCAGTACTTC. The V call is TRBV5-4, the J call TRBJ2-7; D remains unclear. The V end lost 4 bases, the J end lost 2 bases, and 16 bases lay between the germline ends. The germline CDR1 and CDR2 sequences are SGHNT and YYREEE (reference sequence). CDR3 length: 15 amino acids.

The rearrangement uses TRBV28 and TRBJ2-7; 10 nucleotides match TRBD1. This CDR3 region has 14 residues. Germline values: CDR1 MDHEN, CDR2 SYDVKM. V shed 5 bases and J 4 bases; nucleotides not matched to a gene: 5. The DNA of the CDR3 is TGTGCCAGCAGTACTCCGGGACAGGGGTACGAGCAGTACTTC. It specifies CASSTPGQGYEQYF.

The chain carries TRBV29-1 and TRBJ2-7, with TRBD2 matching 13 bases. The junction had 1 base not matched to a gene; V was cut back by 6 bases and J by 2 bases. The CDR3 is made up of 13 amino acids. CDR1 and CDR2 from the germline V gene are SQVTM and ANQGSEA. CDR3 bases: TGCAGCGTCGGACTAGCGGGGGCCTACGAGCAGTACTTC. This codes for CSVGLAGAYEQYF.

The rearrangement links TRBV4-2 to TRBJ2-7; D may be TRBD1 or TRBD2 (5 bases each). Germline V lookup: CDR1 LGHNA, CDR2 YNFKEQ. V lost 0 bases and J 2 bases, leaving 14 bases between the germline ends. The CDR3 loop spans 16 amino acids. CDR3 residues: CASSQEFGDQAYEQYF. The CDR3 coding sequence is TGTGCCAGCAGCCAAGAATTCGGGGACCAAGCCTACGAGCAGTACTTC.

V and J are TRBV30 and TRBJ2-5; D perhaps matches TRBD2 (6 bases). V lost 4 bases to trimming and J lost 3 bases, with 9 bases between them. Germline lookup yields CDR1 GTSNPN and CDR2 SVGIG (reference sequence). The CDR3 runs to 12 residues. CDR3 sequence: CAWTGGEETQYF. The CDR3, as DNA: TGTGCCTGGACAGGAGGGGAAGAGACCCAGTACTTC.

The J gene is TRBJ2-1, the V gene TRBV10-2; 11 positions agree with TRBD1. Germline V gene data show CDR1 as WSHSY and CDR2 as SAAADI. V gave up 4 bases and J gave up 9 bases; unmatched junction bases: 5. The CDR3 runs to 14 residues. CDR3 region: CASSAGTGGSEQFF. CDR3 in DNA: TGCGCCAGCAGTGCCGGGACAGGGGGGAGTGAGCAGTTCTTC.

V is TRBV9 and J is TRBJ1-4; D gene ambiguous. CDR1 is SGDLS and CDR2 is YYNGEE in the germline V gene. Trimming cost V 0 bases and J 4 bases, with 10 bases left between them. The CDR3 runs to 15 residues. CDR3 region: CASSVATGYNEKLFF. Written as DNA, the CDR3 is TGTGCCAGCAGCGTAGCTACGGGATATAATGAAAAACTGTTTTTT.

The V gene is TRBV6-1, the J gene TRBJ1-2; a possible D gene is TRBD1 (5 bases). This CDR3 is built from 14 residues. V lost 10 bases and J 4 bases, leaving 19 bases between the germline ends. The germline V gene has CDR1 MNHNS and CDR2 SASEGT. The DNA of the CDR3 is TGTGCCATTTCCCCAGAGGGGTCGAGCTATGGCTACACCTTC. Protein: CAISPEGSSYGYTF.

This clone was detected only a few times. The rearrangement links TRBV30 to TRBJ2-2; weak D call: TRBD2 (7 bases). Germline-derived CDR1 and CDR2 are GTSNPN and SVGIG (reference sequence). The CDR3 is 15 amino acids. The V end lost 4 bases, the J end lost 6 bases, and 18 bases lay between the germline ends. As DNA, the CDR3 is TGTGCCTGGACCACTGTGGGGGGGCAGGCCGGGGAGCTGTTTTTT. Translating gives CAWTTVGGQAGELFF.

In this sample, this clone is medium-sized. The chain uses TRBV5-1 and TRBJ2-7; either TRBD1 or TRBD2 may supply D (6 bases each). Germline V gene lookup returns CDR1 SGHRS and CDR2 YFSETQ. Between the trimmed V and J ends, which lost 4 bases and 5 bases, there was a span of 22 bases. The CDR3 consists of 16 residues. The CDR3 sequence: CASSQTTSSRQDEQYF. CDR3 sequence (DNA): TGCGCCAGCAGCCAGACTACTAGCTCCCGACAGGACGAGCAGTACTTC.

DNA of the CDR3: TGCGCCAGCAGGACCGGGACAGGGGGCCACCTCTACAATGAGCAGTTCTTC. This gives the protein CASRTGTGGHLYNEQFF. The chain links TRBV10-2 to TRBJ2-1, with 12 bases aligning to TRBD1. V trimming: 6 bases; J trimming: 3 bases; junction bases outside the gene matches: 9. The CDR3 length is 17 residues. Germline V gene data show CDR1 as WSHSY and CDR2 as SAAADI.

The genes are TRBV7-2 and TRBJ2-2; D is unresolved. Germline loops: CDR1 SGHTA, CDR2 FQGNSA. The CDR3 covers 10 residues. V lost 10 bases and J 9 bases, leaving 9 bases between the germline ends. The CDR3 reads CATESRELFF. In DNA, the CDR3 is TGTGCCACCGAATCCCGGGAGCTGTTTTTT.

The rearrangement links TRBV19 to TRBJ2-3; 14 nucleotides agree with TRBD2. The ends lost 1 base at V and 9 bases at J; junction bases unmatched: 3. The CDR3 is made up of 15 amino acids. Germline V gives CDR1 LNHDA, CDR2 SQIVND (reference sequence). CDR3 protein: CASSIGLAGGRTQYF. CDR3 DNA sequence: TGTGCCAGTAGTATAGGACTAGCGGGAGGGCGCACGCAGTATTTT.

The gene calls are TRBV5-1 and TRBJ2-1; D is perhaps TRBD2 (5 bases). V was trimmed by 1 base and J by 0 bases, leaving 11 bases between them. There are 16 residues in the CDR3. Germline lookup yields CDR1 SGHRS and CDR2 YFSETQ. CDR3 residues: CASSLPGRGSYNEQFF. As DNA, the CDR3 is TGCGCCAGCAGCTTGCCCGGACGGGGCTCCTACAATGAGCAGTTCTTC.